These 18 T cell receptor beta chains originate from one sample sequenced in a study of OX40 agonist ivuxolimab in advanced cancers. Using immunoSEQ multiplex PCR, the repertoire was profiled, and TCRdb retains in-frame clones only, with some absent. The data show some 99,000 clones, about 90% seen once. Material: CD4+ or CD8+ T cells sorted from blood, obtained in a trial of the OX40 agonist ivuxolimab. These receptors came from an adult with an advanced solid tumor such as melanoma, head and neck, liver or kidney cancer.

This chain links TRBV30 with TRBJ1-2, with D perhaps TRBD1 (6 bases). Per the germline V gene, CDR1 is GTSNPN and CDR2 is SVGIG (reference sequence). The germline V and J ends were trimmed by 4 bases and 1 base, with 10 bases remaining between them. This CDR3 comprises 13 residues. The DNA of the CDR3 is TGTGCCTGGACTGCAGGGGATAACTATGGCTACACCTTC. Encoded protein: CAWTAGDNYGYTF.

The rearrangement joins TRBV11-3 to TRBJ2-1, with unresolved D. The CDR3 runs 14 residues. V was trimmed by 6 bases and J by 0 bases, leaving 9 bases between them. Per the germline V gene, CDR1 is SGHNT and CDR2 is YENEEA. CDR3 bases: TGTGCCAGCAGGTCCGGAAGCTCCTACAATGAGCAGTTCTTC. It encodes CASRSGSSYNEQFF.

Regarding this clone: Other DNA sequences from this sample encode an identical CDR3 as well. V is TRBV19 and J is TRBJ2-1, with 13 bases matching TRBD2. The germline V gene encodes CDR1 LNHDA and CDR2 SQIVND (reference sequence). After removal of 1 base from V and 0 bases from J, the junction contained 3 bases not matched to a gene. The length of the CDR3 is 18 residues. In nucleotides, the CDR3 is TGTGCCAGTAGTATAGGACTAGCGGGAGGCAGCTCCTACAATGAGCAGTTCTTC. Its translation is CASSIGLAGGSSYNEQFF.

In its sample, this clone was seen once. V usage is TRBV4-3 and J usage is TRBJ2-3; D not resolved. The germline CDR1 and CDR2 sequences are LGHNA and YSLEER. The V end was cut by 0 bases, the J end by 2 bases, with 6 bases between. The CDR3 is 14 residues long. The CDR3 DNA reads TGCGCCAGCAGCCAAGATCCAAACACAGATACGCAGTATTTT. Its protein is CASSQDPNTDTQYF.

Concerning this clone itself: Compared with germline, one end of the junction differs, possibly owing to a read error. The chain links TRBV7-3 to TRBJ2-3; D call uncertain. The CDR3 contains 13 residues. From germline, CDR1 is SGHTA and CDR2 FQGTGA. CDR3 loop: CASSLSTADTQYF. CDR3 nucleotide sequence: TGTGCCAGCAGTTTAAGCACGGCAGATACGCAGTATTTT.

The rearrangement links TRBV28 to TRBJ1-5; 9 positions match TRBD1. V shed 5 bases, J shed 0 bases, and the junction held 8 bases outside the gene matches. Germline V gene sequence: CDR1 MDHEN, CDR2 SYDVKM. This CDR3 has 17 amino acids. The CDR3 coding sequence is TGTGCCAGCAGTCAAAGGACAGGGGCATATAGCAATCAGCCCCAGCATTTT. Protein: CASSQRTGAYSNQPQHF. Drawing the rest from reference TRBV28 and TRBJ1-5, the complete variable domain is DVKVTQSSRYLVKRTGEKVFLECVQDMDHENMFWYRQDPGLGLRLIYFSYDVKMKEKGDIPEGYSVSREKKERFSLILESASTNQTSMYLCASSQRTGAYSNQPQHFGDGTRLSIL.

This chain connects TRBV6-5 to TRBJ2-3, with TRBD1 identical over 7 bases. CDR1 and CDR2 from the germline V gene are MNHEY and SVGAGI. Trimming removed 2 bases from V and 10 bases from J; junction bases left unmatched: 12. There are 15 residues in the CDR3. The CDR3 protein is CASSYVQGKDLAQYF. The CDR3 DNA reads TGTGCCAGCAGTTACGTACAGGGGAAGGACTTGGCGCAGTATTTT.

The chain recombines TRBV6-6 with TRBJ1-1, with D uncertain. The germline V gene encodes CDR1 MNHNY and CDR2 SVGAGI (reference sequence). V was cut by 6 bases and J by 0 bases, with 11 bases left in between. This CDR3 region has 14 residues. DNA for the CDR3: TGTGCCAGCAGGTACGCCCAAGTGAACACTGAAGCTTTCTTT. Translated, it gives CASRYAQVNTEAFF.

V usage is TRBV4-1 and J usage is TRBJ2-7; TRBD2 matches 10 bases. J gave up 6 bases and V 4 bases, and 9 bases lay outside the gene matches. The CDR3 loop spans 15 amino acids. Germline assignment: CDR1 MGHRA and CDR2 YSYEKL. In DNA, the CDR3 is TGCGCCAGCAGCCTATTAGCGGGAGGAAGGGGCGAGCAGTACTTC. Protein sequence: CASSLLAGGRGEQYF.

This sequence joins TRBV19 and TRBJ1-3; the D gene is possibly TRBD1 (5 bases). This CDR3 is built from 16 residues. V was pared by 2 bases and J by 0 bases, with 11 bases between. CDR1 LNHDA and CDR2 SQIVND come from the germline V gene (reference sequence). The CDR3 nucleotides read TGTGCCAGTAGTATACAGGGAAGCCGCTCTGGAAACACCATATATTTT. Its protein is CASSIQGSRSGNTIYF.

The chain joins TRBV5-6 to TRBJ2-1; 9 bases line up with TRBD1. The CDR3 loop spans 15 amino acids. Trimming took 4 bases from V and 6 from J; bases not matched to a gene: 8. CDR1 and CDR2 from the germline V gene are SGHDT and YYEEEE. This CDR3 reads CASSPGTGPSNEQFF. The CDR3 coding sequence is TGTGCCAGCAGCCCGGGGACAGGGCCTAGCAATGAGCAGTTCTTC.

The V gene is TRBV7-2, the J gene TRBJ2-1; a possible D gene is TRBD1 (5 bases). CDR3 size: 16 residues. Trimming took off 5 bases at V and 0 bases at J, with 14 bases between the two ends. Germline values: CDR1 SGHTA, CDR2 FQGNSA. CDR3 bases: TGTGCCAGCAGCCCCTGGGGCGGAGACTCCTACAATGAGCAGTTCTTC. Encoded protein: CASSPWGGDSYNEQFF.

The chain joins TRBV2 to TRBJ2-1; D tentatively fits TRBD1 or TRBD2 (5 bases each). V lost 7 bases to trimming and J lost 5 bases, with 21 bases between them. The CDR3 runs 16 residues. CDR1 is SNHLY and CDR2 is FYNNEI in the germline V gene. The CDR3 bases are TGTGCCAGCAAGGCTTACGTCTGGGACCCGAACAATGAGCAGTTCTTC. This translates into CASKAYVWDPNNEQFF.

The J gene is TRBJ1-2, the V gene TRBV30; no reliable D call. The length of the CDR3 is 15 residues. The V gene's germline CDR1 is GTSNPN and CDR2 SVGIG (reference sequence). Trimming cost V 5 bases and J 6 bases, with 22 bases left between them. In DNA, the CDR3 is TGTGCCTGGGAGGGCGAGTTGATGGGAACTAATGGCTACACCTTC. This gives the protein CAWEGELMGTNGYTF.

The rearrangement links TRBV9 to TRBJ2-7, with 7 bases that match TRBD2. CDR3 length equals 14 residues. Germline loops: CDR1 SGDLS, CDR2 YYNGEE. J was trimmed by 2 bases and V by 4 bases; bases with no gene match: 6. CDR3 nucleotide sequence: TGTGCCAGCAGCCCGCGGACTAGGACCTACGAGCAGTACTTC. Its protein product is CASSPRTRTYEQYF.

The CDR3 DNA reads as TGTGCCAGTAGTATAGGACTAAAGAACACAGATACGCAGTATTTT. Translating gives CASSIGLKNTDTQYF. The chain combines TRBV19 with TRBJ2-3; weak D call: TRBD2 (5 bases). Germline values: CDR1 LNHDA, CDR2 SQIVND (reference sequence). The V and J ends lost 1 base and 2 bases respectively, with 10 bases between them. CDR3 length equals 15 residues.

The genes are TRBV7-2 and TRBJ2-5, with D perhaps TRBD2 (5 bases). Germline CDR1 reads SGHTA; CDR2 reads FQGNSA. CDR3 length equals 15 residues. Trimming removed 2 bases from V and 1 base from J, with 11 bases in between. CDR3 bases: TGTGCCAGCAGCTTACTCTACGGGATCCAAGAGACCCAGTACTTC. As protein: CASSLLYGIQETQYF.

The V and J genes are TRBV15 and TRBJ2-3; 7 nucleotides match TRBD1. From germline, CDR1 is LNHNV and CDR2 YYDKDF (reference sequence). Germline trimming cut 3 bases from V and 4 bases from J; bases unmatched to any gene: 4. The CDR3 sequence is 14 residues long. The CDR3 loop reads CATSRPTGSDTQYF. The CDR3 DNA is TGTGCCACCAGCAGGCCGACAGGGTCAGATACGCAGTATTTT.